This TCR beta chain was sequenced during a study of blood T cell repertoires in COVID-19. This CDR3 comprises 14 residues. J was trimmed by 9 bases and V by 4 bases; bases with no gene match: 8. In germline, CDR1 is LGHDT, CDR2 YNNKEL (reference sequence). Only in-frame clones appear in the TCRdb table, and some are missing; sequencing was by immunoSEQ multiplex PCR. The table includes roughly 290,000 clones, 80% to 90% detected once. This chain connects TRBV3-1 (or the pseudogene TRBV3-2) to TRBJ2-1, with 8 bases lining up with TRBD1. The origin of this receptor is a woman aged 45-65 years who had recovered from COVID-19. The sequenced material came from peripheral blood. The CDR3 bases are TGTGCCAGCAGCCCGTCCACAGGGGGAGGTGAGCAGTTCTTC. Its protein is CASSPSTGGGEQFF.